One sample yielded the 22 T cell receptor beta chains listed below, sequenced in a study of blood T cell repertoires in COVID-19. Produced via immunoSEQ multiplex PCR; TCRdb's table is partial and in-frame only. This repertoire shows hundreds of thousands of clones, around four fifths found once; its top ten account for roughly 4%. Source material: PBMCs or T cells enriched from blood (not recorded which). These receptors were obtained from a man aged 25 to 40 with acute COVID-19.

The V call is TRBV19, the J call TRBJ2-1; D is possibly TRBD1 (5 bases). This CDR3 is built from 14 residues. V lost 5 bases to trimming and J lost 2 bases, with 10 bases between them. Germline V gene lookup returns CDR1 LNHDA and CDR2 SQIVND (reference sequence). The DNA for the CDR3 is TGTGCCAGTAGTGCCCAGACAGCCTACAATGAGCAGTTCTTC. Encoded protein: CASSAQTAYNEQFF.

This clone has more than one count but fewer than ten. V and J are TRBV13 and TRBJ1-6; D is uncertain. Trimming cost V 3 bases and J 7 bases, with 13 bases left between them. Germline V gives CDR1 PRHDT, CDR2 FYEKMQ (reference sequence). The CDR3 runs to 15 residues. The CDR3 DNA reads as TGTGCCAGCAGCTTGGGAGGACCGAAAAATTCACCCCTCCACTTT. Translation gives CASSLGGPKNSPLHF.

The V call is TRBV6-4, the J call TRBJ2-3; TRBD2 matches 14 bases. This CDR3 has 16 amino acids. With 6 bases clipped from V and 1 base from J, the junction kept 3 bases outside the gene matches. In germline, CDR1 is MRHNA, CDR2 SNTAGT. The CDR3 region is CASSGTSGSGTDTQYF. For the CDR3, the DNA is TGTGCCAGCAGCGGGACTAGCGGGAGCGGCACAGATACGCAGTATTTT.

A word on this clone: Other DNA sequences in this specimen translate into the identical CDR3. This chain uses TRBV15 with TRBJ1-5; 7 bases agree with TRBD1. The germline gives CDR1 LNHNV, CDR2 YYDKDF (reference sequence). The CDR3 has 15 residues. V lost 1 base and J lost 6; bases outside the gene matches: 6. CDR3 residues: CATSRGGQDGQPQHF. In DNA form, the CDR3 reads TGTGCCACCAGCAGAGGCGGACAGGACGGTCAGCCCCAGCATTTT.

This clone was found a few times. The genes are TRBV12-2 and TRBJ2-7; the table gives TRBD1 as D, unverified against the DNA. TRBV12-2 is an annotated pseudogene. The CDR3 runs 13 residues. This chain's CDR3 is CASRLDSSYEQYV. The CDR3 region has the DNA TGTGCAAGTCGCTTAGACAGCTCCTACGAGCAGTACGTC.

The V gene is TRBV10-2, the J gene TRBJ2-5, with TRBD2 matching over 7 bases. V lost 1 base, J lost 3 bases, and 2 bases stayed unmatched. The CDR3 sequence is 14 residues long. Germline V gives CDR1 WSHSY, CDR2 SAAADI. As DNA, the CDR3 is TGCGCCAGCAGTGAGTTCAGCGGGGAAGAGACCCAGTACTTC. This sequence encodes CASSEFSGEETQYF.

The chain is built from TRBV5-1 and TRBJ2-6; 9 nucleotides line up with TRBD1. CDR3 length equals 20 residues. The germline V gene encodes CDR1 SGHRS and CDR2 YFSETQ. The trim removed 3 bases at V and 0 bases at J, leaving 13 bases unmatched. CDR3 region: CASSSPSGTGTSSGANVLTF. The DNA for the CDR3 is TGCGCCAGCAGCTCCCCTTCCGGGACAGGGACCAGCTCTGGGGCCAACGTCCTGACTTTC.

This clone was picked up a small number of times. V usage is TRBV18 and J usage is TRBJ2-1; TRBD2 matches 14 bases. This CDR3 contains 16 residues. Looked up from germline, CDR1 is KGHSH and CDR2 is LQKENI. V dropped 5 bases and J dropped 7; count of bases not matched to a gene: 7. This chain's CDR3 is CASSTAGTSGSNEQFF. In DNA form, the CDR3 reads TGTGCCAGCTCAACTGCCGGGACTAGCGGGAGTAATGAGCAGTTCTTC.

This chain connects TRBV11-2 to TRBJ1-1; D is uncertain. CDR3 length equals 11 residues. Germline V gene lookup returns CDR1 SGHAT and CDR2 FQNNGV. V was shortened by 5 bases and J by 1 base, with 2 bases between the two germline ends. For the CDR3, the DNA is TGTGCCAGCAGCCGGAACACTGAAGCTTTCTTT. It yields the protein CASSRNTEAFF.

This clone has a handful of counts. Other DNA variants within this sample encode the same CDR3. The V call is TRBV19, the J call TRBJ1-1; maybe TRBD1 (5 bases). The V end was cut by 5 bases, the J end by 4 bases, with 8 bases between. CDR3 length: 12 amino acids. The germline gives CDR1 LNHDA, CDR2 SQIVND (reference sequence). CDR3 protein: CASSARVTEAFF. Written as DNA, the CDR3 is TGTGCCAGTAGTGCCAGGGTCACTGAAGCTTTCTTT.

In nucleotides, the CDR3 is TGCAGCGTTGTTTCCTTATCTGGAAACACCATATATTTT. It yields the protein CSVVSLSGNTIYF. The rearrangement uses TRBV29-1 and TRBJ1-3; D unclear. The V end lost 4 bases, the J end lost 1 base, and 8 bases lay between the germline ends. The CDR3 totals 13 residues. Germline lookup yields CDR1 SQVTM and CDR2 ANQGSEA.

The rearrangement joins TRBV6-5 to TRBJ1-5, with 7 bases lining up with TRBD1. The CDR3 is 15 residues long. Germline CDR1 MNHEY, CDR2 SVGAGI. V lost 7 bases, J lost 2 bases, and 8 bases stayed unmatched. CDR3 loop: CASTSTGNGNQPQHF. In nucleotides, the CDR3 is TGTGCCAGCACATCGACAGGGAACGGCAATCAGCCCCAGCATTTT.

The chain couples TRBV29-1 to TRBJ1-2; D remains ambiguous. Germline V gene data show CDR1 as SQVTM and CDR2 as ANQGSEA. V was cut by 1 base and J by 7 bases, with 16 bases left in between. The CDR3 contains 14 residues. CDR3 sequence: CSVEGSGHGVGYTF. CDR3 nucleotide sequence: TGCAGCGTTGAAGGTTCCGGCCACGGGGTTGGCTACACCTTC.

The gene calls are TRBV24-1 and TRBJ2-2, with TRBD2 matching over 7 bases. J was trimmed by 3 bases and V by 4 bases; bases with no gene match: 7. Germline loops: CDR1 KGHDR, CDR2 SFDVKD. The CDR3 sequence is 16 residues long. CDR3 residues: CATSDPGGPHTGELFF. The CDR3 DNA reads TGTGCCACCAGTGACCCGGGGGGACCCCACACCGGGGAGCTGTTTTTT.

This clone was picked up one time. This sequence joins TRBV24-1 and TRBJ2-3, with TRBD1 matching over 8 bases. V shed 4 bases and J 1 base; nucleotides not matched to a gene: 6. From germline, CDR1 is KGHDR and CDR2 SFDVKD. The CDR3 is made up of 16 amino acids. The CDR3 region is CATSDPWGQGTDTQYF. Written as DNA, the CDR3 is TGTGCCACCAGTGACCCTTGGGGACAGGGCACAGATACGCAGTATTTT.

The V gene is TRBV5-6, the J gene TRBJ1-2; unclear D gene. CDR3 length: 13 residues. CDR1 and CDR2 from the germline V gene are SGHDT and YYEEEE. V dropped 0 bases and J dropped 5 bases, with 8 bases sitting between them. The CDR3 loop reads CASSLGREYGYTF. CDR3 sequence (DNA): TGTGCCAGCAGCTTGGGGAGGGAATATGGCTACACCTTC. Filled out from reference TRBV5-6 and TRBJ1-2, the complete variable domain reads DAGVTQSPTHLIKTRGQQVTLRCSPKSGHDTVSWYQQALGQGPQFIFQYYEEEERQRGNFPDRFSGHQFPNYSSELNVNALLLGDSALYLCASSLGREYGYTFGSGTRLTVV.

The CDR3 region has the DNA TGTGCCAGCAGTTTTTTATCACGACACACAGATACGCAGTATTTT. As protein: CASSFLSRHTDTQYF. V is TRBV27 and J is TRBJ2-3; D is ambiguous. The CDR3 is made up of 15 amino acids. The germline V and J ends were trimmed by 3 bases and 2 bases, with 12 bases remaining between them. Germline V gene sequence: CDR1 MNHEY, CDR2 SMNVEV (reference sequence).

The chain recombines TRBV25-1 with TRBJ2-5, with unresolved D. V was pared by 3 bases and J by 7 bases, with 3 bases between. The germline gives CDR1 MGHDK, CDR2 SYGVNS. This CDR3 is built from 10 residues. CDR3 sequence reads: CASSDGTQYF. The CDR3, as DNA: TGTGCCAGCAGTGACGGGACCCAGTACTTC.

This clone was picked up a small number of times. This rearrangement joins TRBV5-6 to TRBJ1-1; TRBD1 is a possible D gene (5 bases). Trimming shortened V by 3 bases and J by 1 base, and 10 bases separated the two germline ends. Germline loops: CDR1 SGHDT, CDR2 YYEEEE. This CDR3 is built from 14 residues. The CDR3 region has the DNA TGTGCCAGCAGCTATCAAGGGGCGAACACTGAAGCTTTCTTT. It codes for CASSYQGANTEAFF.

V usage is TRBV28 and J usage is TRBJ1-5, with D perhaps matching TRBD1 (6 bases). The CDR3 contains 12 residues. The V end lost 6 bases, the J end lost 7 bases, and 10 bases lay between the germline ends. Looked up from germline, CDR1 is MDHEN and CDR2 is SYDVKM. This CDR3 reads CASRSGQQPQHF. CDR3 in DNA: TGTGCCAGCAGATCCGGACAGCAGCCCCAGCATTTT.

V usage is TRBV7-9 and J usage is TRBJ1-3; TRBD1 might be the D (6 bases). The CDR3 loop spans 15 amino acids. Germline loops: CDR1 SEHNR, CDR2 FQNEAQ (reference sequence). V was clipped by 5 bases and J by 4 bases, with 15 bases between them. The CDR3 region has the DNA TGTGCCAGCAGCCCCGTTACGGGGGGCGGAAACACCATATATTTT. Protein: CASSPVTGGGNTIYF.

The chain couples TRBV28 to TRBJ1-1; a weak D match, TRBD1 (5 bases). Germline lookup yields CDR1 MDHEN and CDR2 SYDVKM. V was trimmed by 8 bases and J by 0 bases, leaving 13 bases between them. The CDR3 spans 14 residues. CDR3 coding DNA: TGTGCCAGCGGCGAACAGGTGATGAACACTGAAGCTTTCTTT. This codes for CASGEQVMNTEAFF.